These 13 T cell receptor beta chains share one sample of origin, sequenced in a study of T-cell reconstitution after alpha-beta-depleted transplantation in children. During its preparation, the TCRbeta library received unique molecular identifiers. Using its own MiXCR run on the PCR reads, TCRdb lists one record per CDR3 protein. This sample has around 600,000 distinct CDR3 sequences, with around 16% found just once. Sample: PBMCs from the stem cell graft donor, taken from the stem cell graft. These receptors were taken from a human donor who donated a stem cell graft to a child with acute myeloid leukemia.

This clonotype was picked up many times. V and J are TRBV9 and TRBJ2-2, with D uncertain. V lost 0 bases to trimming and J lost 4 bases, with 10 bases between them. From germline, CDR1 is SGDLS and CDR2 YYNGEE. The CDR3 runs to 15 residues. The CDR3 DNA is TGTGCCAGCAGCGTAGAAGCCACGATCACCGGGGAGCTGTTTTTT. Its translation: CASSVEATITGELFF.

The chain combines TRBV9 with TRBJ2-7; D possibly uses TRBD1 or TRBD2 (5 bases each). With 3 bases removed from V and 2 bases from J, the gap between germline ends came to 12 bases. The CDR3 is 14 residues long. Looked up from germline, CDR1 is SGDLS and CDR2 is YYNGEE. CDR3 coding DNA: TGTGCCAGCAGCGGGGACGCAGCTCCCTACGAGCAGTACTTC. Protein product: CASSGDAAPYEQYF.

This clonotype was counted many times. This chain joins TRBV6-5 and TRBJ2-7; possibly TRBD2 for D (6 bases). The germline V gene has CDR1 MNHEY and CDR2 SVGAGI. The CDR3 has 14 residues. Trimming cost V 2 bases and J 2 bases, with 10 bases left between them. CDR3 region: CASSYVGGAYEQYF. In DNA, the CDR3 is TGTGCCAGCAGTTACGTCGGAGGGGCCTACGAGCAGTACTTC.

V gene TRBV30 combines with J gene TRBJ2-7, with 7 bases that match TRBD1. Losses at the gene ends were 3 bases for V and 1 base for J; bases not matched to a gene: 6. The CDR3 contains 14 residues. Germline loops: CDR1 GTSNPN, CDR2 SVGIG (reference sequence). The CDR3 DNA sequence: TGTGCCTGGAGAGGGACAGCCTCATCCTACGAGCAGTACTTC. It translates to CAWRGTASSYEQYF. The complete variable domain, with remaining parts taken from reference TRBV30 and TRBJ2-7, reads SQTIHQWPATLVQPVGSPLSLECTVEGTSNPNLYWYRQAAGRGLQLLFYSVGIGQISSEVPQNLSASRPQDRQFILSSKKLLLSDSGFYLCAWRGTASSYEQYFGPGTRLTVT.

The sample holds many counts of this clonotype. V usage is TRBV20-1 and J usage is TRBJ2-3; the match to TRBD2 covers 8 bases. V shed 6 bases and J 6 bases; nucleotides not matched to a gene: 5. This CDR3 contains 12 residues. The germline V gene encodes CDR1 DFQATT and CDR2 SNEGSKA (reference sequence). The CDR3 region has the DNA TGCAGTGCACTTACTAGCGGCGATACGCAGTATTTT. Residues: CSALTSGDTQYF.

V gene TRBV6-5 combines with J gene TRBJ1-1, with 8 bases aligning to TRBD1. Trimming removed 6 bases from V and 8 bases from J; junction bases left unmatched: 11. The CDR3 spans 14 residues. CDR1 and CDR2 from the germline V gene are MNHEY and SVGAGI. CDR3: CASSPTGDPSEAFF. The CDR3 DNA reads TGTGCCAGCAGCCCGACAGGGGACCCGTCGGAAGCTTTCTTT.

The chain carries TRBV29-1 and TRBJ2-1, with D uncertain. The germline CDR1 and CDR2 sequences are SQVTM and ANQGSEA. The V and J ends lost 7 bases and 10 bases respectively, with 20 bases between them. The CDR3 has 13 residues. As DNA, the CDR3 is TGCAGCGACCGGTACTGGGTACAAAGGGAGCAGTTCTTC. This encodes CSDRYWVQREQFF.

This clonotype was detected many times. This chain connects TRBV5-5 to TRBJ2-3, with D possibly being TRBD1 or TRBD2 (5 bases each). V was trimmed by 2 bases and J by 0 bases, leaving 7 bases between them. From germline, CDR1 is SGHKS and CDR2 YYEKEE (reference sequence). The CDR3 consists of 14 residues. The CDR3 bases are TGTGCCAGCAGCTTCCGGGACAGCACAGATACGCAGTATTTT. This translates into CASSFRDSTDTQYF.

This clonotype has at least ten counts. This chain joins TRBV6-1 and TRBJ1-4; D is perhaps TRBD1 (6 bases). The CDR3 runs to 13 residues. Germline V CDR1 and CDR2: MNHNS, SASEGT. Trimming pared 5 bases from V and 5 bases from J, leaving 9 bases between. CDR3 sequence: CASSTGINEKLFF. As DNA, the CDR3 is TGTGCCAGCAGTACAGGGATAAATGAAAAACTGTTTTTT.

Many counts were recorded for this clonotype. V is TRBV20-1 and J is TRBJ1-4; D may be TRBD1 (5 bases). Trimming took 3 bases from V and 4 from J, leaving 15 bases between them. The CDR3 loop spans 15 amino acids. Per germline, CDR1 DFQATT and CDR2 SNEGSKA (reference sequence). The CDR3, as DNA: TGCAGTGCTAGTTCAGGGTTTGAGTTTAATGAAAAACTGTTTTTT. This translates into CSASSGFEFNEKLFF.

The chain's CDR3 is CASSLAMGQGDEKLFF. For the CDR3, the DNA is TGTGCCAGCAGCTTAGCGATGGGACAGGGCGACGAAAAACTGTTTTTT. This chain joins TRBV7-8 and TRBJ1-4; 9 bases agree with TRBD1. Germline CDR1 SGHVS, CDR2 FQNEAQ. The CDR3 extends over 16 amino acids. V was clipped by 0 bases and J by 8 bases; unmatched bases: 7.

CDR3 protein: CASSQAQGWTEAFF. The DNA for the CDR3 is TGTGCCAGCAGCCAAGCGCAGGGATGGACTGAAGCTTTCTTT. This rearrangement joins TRBV3-1 to TRBJ1-1; a possible D gene is TRBD1 (5 bases). Per germline, CDR1 LGHDT and CDR2 YNNKEL (reference sequence). The CDR3 has 14 amino acids. V gave up 1 base and J gave up 5 bases, with 11 bases separating them.

The rearrangement links TRBV20-1 to TRBJ2-2; TRBD1 matches 7 bases. The CDR3 covers 15 residues. The ends lost 5 bases at V and 0 bases at J; junction bases unmatched: 6. Per the germline V gene, CDR1 is DFQATT and CDR2 is SNEGSKA (reference sequence). Here the CDR3 DNA reads TGCAGTGCTCAAGCCGGGACAGCGAACACCGGGGAGCTGTTTTTT. Encoded protein: CSAQAGTANTGELFF.